These 12 T cell receptor beta chains originate from one sample sequenced in a study of blood T cell repertoires in COVID-19 (dated by TCRdb to 2018 to 2020). Libraries were made using the immunoSEQ multiplex PCR assay. TCRdb took over this immuneACCESS table, retaining in-frame rearrangements with V and J assigned. Such tables are incomplete; in checked studies, under half of the missing clones stem from an unresolved V gene, and the remainder is unexplained. The sample includes 210,000 or so clones, with roughly 80% observed a single time. Less than 11% of the sample goes to the ten largest clones. Sequencing was carried out using peripheral blood. These receptors were taken from a woman aged 80 or over with acute or convalescent COVID-19.

In this sample, this clone turned up a few times. This chain uses TRBV28 with TRBJ1-4, with 7 bases lining up with TRBD1. This CDR3 region has 14 residues. V shed 3 bases and J 8 bases; nucleotides not matched to a gene: 6. The germline gives CDR1 MDHEN, CDR2 SYDVKM. The DNA of the CDR3 is TGTGCCAGCAGTTTGGGTCAGGGGGAAGAAAAACTGTTTTTT. Protein sequence: CASSLGQGEEKLFF.

This clone was seen only once. The chain recombines TRBV28 with TRBJ2-7; 7 bases fit TRBD1. CDR3 length equals 12 residues. Germline loops: CDR1 MDHEN, CDR2 SYDVKM. The J segment lost 5 bases and the V segment lost 7 bases, leaving 5 bases of the junction unmatched. The CDR3 coding sequence is TGTGCCAGCACGGGACAGTGGGACGAGCAGTACTTC. Its protein product is CASTGQWDEQYF.

This rearrangement joins TRBV14 to TRBJ2-5, with D hard to call. Germline-derived CDR1 and CDR2 are SGHDN and FVKESK. Trimming took 0 bases from V and 4 from J, leaving 12 bases between them. The CDR3 covers 15 residues. The CDR3 sequence is CASSQDRARRETQYF. The CDR3 DNA follows: TGTGCCAGCAGCCAAGATAGAGCTAGACGAGAGACCCAGTACTTC.

This sequence joins TRBV19 and TRBJ1-6, with D perhaps TRBD1 (5 bases). This CDR3 is built from 14 residues. Per germline, CDR1 LNHDA and CDR2 SQIVND (reference sequence). Trimming stripped 1 base from V and 7 bases from J, with 8 bases between. CDR3 bases: TGTGCCAGTAGTATAGCAGGGTCAAATTCACCCCTCCACTTT. Encoded protein: CASSIAGSNSPLHF.

This clone came up a few times. The genes are TRBV30 and TRBJ2-2; tentatively, D is TRBD1 (5 bases). CDR3 length: 15 amino acids. V was pared by 3 bases and J by 4 bases, with 15 bases between. Germline V CDR1 and CDR2: GTSNPN, SVGIG (reference sequence). The CDR3 loop is CAWSPGAGPTGELFF. The CDR3 DNA follows: TGTGCCTGGAGCCCTGGGGCAGGGCCCACCGGGGAGCTGTTTTTT.

The V and J genes are TRBV6-5 and TRBJ1-2; 12 nucleotides match TRBD1. Germline V gene data show CDR1 as MNHEY and CDR2 as SVGAGI. CDR3 size: 15 residues. The junction had 6 bases not matched to a gene; V was cut back by 6 bases and J by 4 bases. Here the CDR3 reads CASRRPGQGAYGYTF. CDR3 in DNA: TGTGCCAGCAGGCGACCGGGACAGGGGGCCTATGGCTACACCTTC.

DNA of the CDR3: TGCAGCGCCCGACAGGGAAACACCGGGGAGCTGTTTTTT. Translated: CSARQGNTGELFF. This chain links TRBV29-1 with TRBJ2-2, with 7 positions matching TRBD1. CDR3 length equals 13 residues. CDR1 is SQVTM and CDR2 is ANQGSEA in the germline V gene. V was pared by 7 bases and J by 2 bases, with 4 bases of the junction left unmatched.

This clone appeared a few times. This rearrangement joins TRBV5-1 to TRBJ2-7, with 8 positions matching TRBD1. Germline V gene data show CDR1 as SGHRS and CDR2 as YFSETQ. Trimming at V came to 4 bases and at J to 0 bases, leaving 3 bases not matched to a gene. The CDR3 length is 14 residues. The CDR3 bases are TGCGCCAGCAGCGGACAGGGATCCTCCTACGAGCAGTACTTC. Amino acid sequence: CASSGQGSSYEQYF.

V usage is TRBV30 and J usage is TRBJ1-4, with 8 bases lining up with TRBD1. CDR1 GTSNPN and CDR2 SVGIG come from the germline V gene (reference sequence). The CDR3 sequence is 15 residues long. Trimming cost V 2 bases and J 10 bases; bases outside gene matches: 12. The CDR3 nucleotides read TGTGCCTGGAGTTCGGAAAGTACAGGGGGGGGAAAACTGTTTTTT. Translating it yields CAWSSESTGGGKLFF.

The rearrangement joins TRBV7-2 to TRBJ2-1; 10 bases map to TRBD2. The CDR3 contains 14 residues. The trim removed 9 bases at V and 4 bases at J, leaving 6 bases unmatched. Germline lookup yields CDR1 SGHTA and CDR2 FQGNSA. The CDR3 protein is CASGERGGYNEQFF. The CDR3 DNA reads TGTGCCAGTGGAGAGCGGGGGGGGTACAATGAGCAGTTCTTC.

V gene TRBV28 combines with J gene TRBJ2-1; a possible D gene is TRBD2 (7 bases). Germline lookup yields CDR1 MDHEN and CDR2 SYDVKM. The CDR3 spans 19 residues. Trimming left V 11 bases short and J 9 bases short, with 38 bases between. The DNA of the CDR3 is TGTGCCTGCTGTTTCGGGGGCCTTGGGGGGGGCGGGCCCCCCGGTGAGCAGTTCTTC. It yields the protein CACCFGGLGGGGPPGEQFF.

The CDR3 bases are TGTGCCTGGAGTTACTTATCCGGGACAGGTAGCTCCTACGAGCAGTACTTC. Protein: CAWSYLSGTGSSYEQYF. This chain links TRBV30 with TRBJ2-7, with 8 bases fitting TRBD1. Germline CDR1 reads GTSNPN; CDR2 reads SVGIG (reference sequence). The CDR3 totals 17 residues. Losses at the gene ends were 2 bases for V and 0 bases for J; bases not matched to a gene: 12. Based on the CDR3 plus reference TRBV30 and TRBJ2-7, the full variable domain is SQTIHQWPATLVQPVGSPLSLECTVEGTSNPNLYWYRQAAGRGLQLLFYSVGIGQISSEVPQNLSASRPQDRQFILSSKKLLLSDSGFYLCAWSYLSGTGSSYEQYFGPGTRLTVT.